These T cell receptor beta chains were read from a single sample in a study of T cell repertoires in cytomegalovirus infection. For these TCRs, the target antigens are not known. Each CDR3 protein is one row after TCRdb ran MiXCR on the reads. The profile covers about half a million distinct CDR3 sequences, with 30% to 40% appearing a single time and 15% to 20% taken by the ten largest. The sequencing used cultured PBMCs, collected from culture after CMV antigen stimulation. All receptors derive from a human donor in good health (CMV status not recorded). Some clones in this sample may be carry-over from other donors' samples. Both conserved end residues are part of each CDR3. Each record gives: V gene, CDR3 length, clone size, J gene, D gene, CDR3 DNA, CDR3 protein. D genes are given only for firm matches. Only part of the rows carry a size: once, few, many, or a class if the clone is expanded.

v_call: TRBV19; cdr3_length: 10; clone_size: -; j_call: TRBJ2-3; d_call: -; cdr3_nt: TGTGCCAGTACGGGGGATACGCAGTATTTT; cdr3_aa: CASTGDTQYF
v_call: TRBV19; cdr3_length: 13; clone_size: few; j_call: TRBJ1-2; d_call: -; cdr3_nt: TGTGCCAGTAGTATAGATCCGGCAGTTGGCTACACCTTC; cdr3_aa: CASSIDPAVGYTF
v_call: TRBV7-9; cdr3_length: 14; clone_size: few; j_call: TRBJ1-2; d_call: TRBD1; cdr3_nt: TGTGCCAGCAGCGGTCCAGGGGGCTTCTATGGCTACACCTTC; cdr3_aa: CASSGPGGFYGYTF
v_call: TRBV7-8; cdr3_length: 16; clone_size: few; j_call: TRBJ1-3; d_call: -; cdr3_nt: TGTGCCAGCAGCTTAGCGGGGGGATTCTCTGGAAACACCATATATTTT; cdr3_aa: CASSLAGGFSGNTIYF
v_call: TRBV4-3; cdr3_length: 14; clone_size: -; j_call: TRBJ1-4; d_call: -; cdr3_nt: TGCGCCAGCAGCCAGATGGGAGCGGTAGGCAAACTGTTTTTT; cdr3_aa: CASSQMGAVGKLFF
v_call: TRBV2; cdr3_length: 15; clone_size: few; j_call: TRBJ2-3; d_call: -; cdr3_nt: TGTGCCAGCCACCTCCGGGACAGCGGGGGAGATACGCAGTATTTT; cdr3_aa: CASHLRDSGGDTQYF
v_call: TRBV5-1; cdr3_length: 15; clone_size: -; j_call: TRBJ2-3; d_call: TRBD2; cdr3_nt: TGCGCCAGCAGCTTGGAACTAGCGGGAGGATATACGCAGTATTTT; cdr3_aa: CASSLELAGGYTQYF
v_call: TRBV28; cdr3_length: 14; clone_size: few; j_call: TRBJ1-6; d_call: TRBD1; cdr3_nt: TGTGCCAGCAGTTTGGGACAGGGGAGATCACCCCTCCACTTT; cdr3_aa: CASSLGQGRSPLHF
v_call: TRBV5-5; cdr3_length: 13; clone_size: few; j_call: TRBJ2-3; d_call: -; cdr3_nt: TGTGCCAGCAGTTCCGGGACCACAGATACGCAGTATTTT; cdr3_aa: CASSSGTTDTQYF
v_call: TRBV18; cdr3_length: 17; clone_size: -; j_call: TRBJ2-1; d_call: TRBD2; cdr3_nt: TGTGCCAGCTCACCTCCCCCCGCTGGCGGGGGCTACAATGAGCAGTTCTTC; cdr3_aa: CASSPPPAGGGYNEQFF
v_call: TRBV11-2; cdr3_length: 15; clone_size: few; j_call: TRBJ2-4; d_call: -; cdr3_nt: TGTGCCAGCAGCTCAATACCCCGGGGCAAAAACATTCAGTACTTC; cdr3_aa: CASSSIPRGKNIQYF
v_call: TRBV19; cdr3_length: 14; clone_size: -; j_call: TRBJ2-1; d_call: -; cdr3_nt: TGTGCCAGTAGTGATCCGGGAACGTACAATGAGCAGTTCTTC; cdr3_aa: CASSDPGTYNEQFF
v_call: TRBV11-2; cdr3_length: 16; clone_size: -; j_call: TRBJ2-3; d_call: TRBD2; cdr3_nt: TGTGCCAGCAGCTTATTGACTAGCGGGACCACAGATACGCAGTATTTT; cdr3_aa: CASSLLTSGTTDTQYF
v_call: TRBV4-1; cdr3_length: 18; clone_size: few; j_call: TRBJ2-1; d_call: TRBD2; cdr3_nt: TGCGCCAGCAGCCAAGATGCCAGTAGGACGGGAGGGGACAATGAGCAGTTCTTC; cdr3_aa: CASSQDASRTGGDNEQFF
v_call: TRBV27; cdr3_length: 16; clone_size: few; j_call: TRBJ2-1; d_call: TRBD2; cdr3_nt: TGTGCCAGCAGTCCCCTACTAGCGGGAGTTATAAATGAGCAGTTCTTC; cdr3_aa: CASSPLLAGVINEQFF
v_call: TRBV19; cdr3_length: 15; clone_size: -; j_call: TRBJ2-2; d_call: TRBD2; cdr3_nt: TGTGCCAGTACTCGGGGACTAGCGTACACCGGGGAGCTGTTTTTT; cdr3_aa: CASTRGLAYTGELFF
v_call: TRBV7-8; cdr3_length: 16; clone_size: -; j_call: TRBJ2-7; d_call: -; cdr3_nt: TGTGCCAGCAGCTTAGCGCAGTCCGGGACCCTCTACGAGCAGTACTTC; cdr3_aa: CASSLAQSGTLYEQYF
v_call: TRBV27; cdr3_length: 14; clone_size: many; j_call: TRBJ2-7; d_call: TRBD1; cdr3_nt: TGTGCCAGCAGTTCCTCACAGGGGCCCTACGAGCAGTACTTC; cdr3_aa: CASSSSQGPYEQYF
v_call: TRBV12-3/TRBV12-4; cdr3_length: 15; clone_size: -; j_call: TRBJ1-5; d_call: -; cdr3_nt: TGTGCCAGCACCCCTGGCGGCCAGGGGAATCAGCCCCAGCATTTT; cdr3_aa: CASTPGGQGNQPQHF
v_call: TRBV7-1; cdr3_length: 15; clone_size: -; j_call: TRBJ2-5; d_call: -; cdr3_nt: TGTGCCAGCAGTGGGGAGGTTACTTACCAAGAGACCCAGTACTTC; cdr3_aa: CASSGEVTYQETQYF
v_call: TRBV7-9; cdr3_length: 17; clone_size: few; j_call: TRBJ2-6; d_call: -; cdr3_nt: TGTGCCAGCAGCTTAGCAAGGGGAAATTCTGGGGCCAACGTCCTGACTTTC; cdr3_aa: CASSLARGNSGANVLTF
v_call: TRBV7-2; cdr3_length: 14; clone_size: few; j_call: TRBJ2-2; d_call: -; cdr3_nt: TGTGCCAGCAGCCAGGGACTGGGTTTGAGGGAGCTGTTTTTT; cdr3_aa: CASSQGLGLRELFF
v_call: TRBV6-2/TRBV6-3; cdr3_length: 15; clone_size: -; j_call: TRBJ1-4; d_call: TRBD1; cdr3_nt: TGTGCCAGCAGTTACTCGGGGGACAGGGATGAAAAACTGTTTTTT; cdr3_aa: CASSYSGDRDEKLFF
v_call: TRBV11-3; cdr3_length: 15; clone_size: -; j_call: TRBJ2-1; d_call: -; cdr3_nt: TGTGCCAGCAGCCGATTGGACGGGAGATACAATGAGCAGTTCTTC; cdr3_aa: CASSRLDGRYNEQFF
v_call: TRBV12-3/TRBV12-4; cdr3_length: 15; clone_size: -; j_call: TRBJ1-4; d_call: TRBD1; cdr3_nt: TGTGCCAGCAGCTTTGGGACAGGGCTGGGGGAAAAACTGTTTTTT; cdr3_aa: CASSFGTGLGEKLFF
v_call: TRBV7-2; cdr3_length: 15; clone_size: many; j_call: TRBJ1-6; d_call: -; cdr3_nt: TGTGCCAGCAGCTTAATTCGGGCAGCCAATTCACCCCTCCACTTT; cdr3_aa: CASSLIRAANSPLHF
v_call: TRBV7-2; cdr3_length: 14; clone_size: few; j_call: TRBJ1-2; d_call: -; cdr3_nt: TGTGCCAGCAGCTTAGTCCACGATAACTATGGCTACACCTTC; cdr3_aa: CASSLVHDNYGYTF
v_call: TRBV6-2/TRBV6-3; cdr3_length: 16; clone_size: few; j_call: TRBJ2-1; d_call: TRBD2; cdr3_nt: TGTGCCAGCACCAGTTTGCGGGGGAGCTCCTACAATGAGCAGTTCTTC; cdr3_aa: CASTSLRGSSYNEQFF
v_call: TRBV5-1; cdr3_length: 16; clone_size: -; j_call: TRBJ2-1; d_call: TRBD1; cdr3_nt: TGCGCCAGCAGCTATCGCACAGGGGACTCCTACAATGAGCAGTTCTTC; cdr3_aa: CASSYRTGDSYNEQFF
v_call: TRBV24-1; cdr3_length: 13; clone_size: -; j_call: TRBJ2-1; d_call: TRBD1; cdr3_nt: TGTGCCACCAGTGATTTGAGGGGGCCTGCGCAGTTCTTC; cdr3_aa: CATSDLRGPAQFF
v_call: TRBV12-3/TRBV12-4; cdr3_length: 15; clone_size: -; j_call: TRBJ2-3; d_call: -; cdr3_nt: TGTGCCAGCATCGATTACTGGAACGACACAGATACGCAGTATTTT; cdr3_aa: CASIDYWNDTDTQYF
v_call: TRBV6-1; cdr3_length: 18; clone_size: few; j_call: TRBJ1-6; d_call: -; cdr3_nt: TGTGCCAGCAGTTTCTCCACCCCCCAGGGACGGTATAATTCACCCCTCCACTTT; cdr3_aa: CASSFSTPQGRYNSPLHF
v_call: TRBV15; cdr3_length: 18; clone_size: -; j_call: TRBJ2-1; d_call: TRBD2; cdr3_nt: TGTGCCACCAGCAGGGCAGGCGGACTAGTATTCTCCTACAATGAGCAGTTCTTC; cdr3_aa: CATSRAGGLVFSYNEQFF
v_call: TRBV12-3/TRBV12-4; cdr3_length: 15; clone_size: -; j_call: TRBJ2-5; d_call: -; cdr3_nt: TGTGCCAGCAGTTTTTGGGGAATCGGTTCGGAGACCCAGTACTTC; cdr3_aa: CASSFWGIGSETQYF
v_call: TRBV7-8; cdr3_length: 14; clone_size: many; j_call: TRBJ1-6; d_call: -; cdr3_nt: TGTGCCAGCGGACCGGGACGGAATAATTCACCCCTCCACTTT; cdr3_aa: CASGPGRNNSPLHF
v_call: TRBV6-1; cdr3_length: 13; clone_size: -; j_call: TRBJ2-7; d_call: -; cdr3_nt: TGTGCCAGCAGCCTCCCGGGGCTCTACGAGCAGTACTTC; cdr3_aa: CASSLPGLYEQYF
v_call: TRBV28; cdr3_length: 14; clone_size: -; j_call: TRBJ2-5; d_call: TRBD1; cdr3_nt: TGTGCCAGCAGTTTGGGGAACAGGGGAGAGACCCAGTACTTC; cdr3_aa: CASSLGNRGETQYF
v_call: TRBV7-2; cdr3_length: 16; clone_size: -; j_call: TRBJ2-7; d_call: TRBD1; cdr3_nt: TGTGCCAGCTGCTTCGACTCCGGGACAGGGGGACACGAGCAGTACTTC; cdr3_aa: CASCFDSGTGGHEQYF
v_call: TRBV10-3; cdr3_length: 14; clone_size: -; j_call: TRBJ1-2; d_call: TRBD1; cdr3_nt: TGTGACATCAGTGAGTTATCGGGACAGGGTGGCTACACCTTC; cdr3_aa: CDISELSGQGGYTF